This T cell receptor (beta chain) was retrieved from a study of T cells expressing NK-cell markers. TCRdb reprocessed the 5' RACE reads and reports one entry per CDR3 protein, with no DNA. This table holds some 460,000 distinct CDR3 sequences. This receptor was obtained from a woman aged 50 to 65 in good health. Sequencing used blood T cells: a sorted CD56 or NKG2C T cell subset, CD4+ or CD8+ T cells, or bulk PBMC T cells (not recorded which).

This chain's CDR3 is CSARHLAAGWNEQFF. The V and J genes are TRBV20-1 and TRBJ2-1; TCRdb selects TRBD2, and the lack of DNA leaves this call unchecked. Looked up from germline, CDR1 is DFQATT and CDR2 is SNEGSKA (reference sequence). This CDR3 is 15 amino acids long.